This T cell receptor (beta chain) was sequenced during a study of beta chain features in type 1 diabetes. The isolated RNA, all of it, was reverse transcribed, so expressed TCRB transcripts were what got sequenced. Using immunoSEQ multiplex PCR, the repertoire was profiled, and TCRdb retains in-frame clones only, with some absent. Of around 290,000 clones in the sample, 7% to 9% were seen once. Germline CDR1 is KGHSH and CDR2 is LQKENI. The CDR3 is 14 amino acids. V gave up 5 bases and J gave up 3 bases, with 13 bases separating them. The sequenced sample consisted of central memory CD4+ T cells from blood. The chain uses TRBV18 and TRBJ1-1, with a tentative D call TRBD1 (5 bases). The source is a woman between 18 and 29 years old in good health. The CDR3 DNA reads TGTGCCAGCTCATTCGACACAGGTTACACTGAAGCTTTCTTT. Encoded protein: CASSFDTGYTEAFF.